These T cell receptor beta chains were read from a single sample in a study of blood T cell repertoires in COVID-19. Clones were sequenced by immunoSEQ multiplex PCR, and TCRdb holds only the in-frame ones, with some missing. The table shows 100,000 or so clones, with about 85% occurring only once. The sequenced sample was peripheral blood. The receptor source for this set is a man in his fifties with acute or convalescent COVID-19. The CDR3 runs from the conserved cysteine through the conserved F or W. Each record gives: J gene, D gene, V gene, clone size, CDR3 protein, CDR3 DNA. A D gene is named only where the DNA matches it firmly. Not all rows give a size; the values are once, few, many and, for expanded clones, a class.

TRBJ1-6	-	TRBV27	-	CASSLSWGRQVYNSPLHF	TGTGCCAGCAGTTTATCTTGGGGGCGACAGGTTTATAATTCACCCCTCCACTTT
TRBJ1-1	TRBD1	TRBV9	-	CASSVRDRGSTEAFF	TGTGCCAGCAGCGTCAGGGACAGGGGAAGCACTGAAGCTTTCTTT
TRBJ1-1	-	TRBV30	-	CAWIKLGSGTEAFF	TGTGCCTGGATCAAACTCGGGAGTGGCACTGAAGCTTTCTTT
TRBJ2-1	-	TRBV6-5	-	CASSYAGKPEQFF	TGTGCCAGCAGTTACGCGGGGAAGCCTGAGCAGTTCTTC
TRBJ2-1	TRBD1	TRBV12-5	-	CASGFGPGGSIYNEQFF	TGTGCTAGTGGTTTCGGTCCAGGGGGTAGCATATACAATGAGCAGTTCTTC
TRBJ2-1	-	TRBV7-9	-	CASSRVAYNEQFF	TGTGCCAGCAGTCGGGTAGCCTACAATGAGCAGTTCTTC
TRBJ2-7	-	TRBV28	once	CASSFAGISVEQYF	TGTGCCAGCAGTTTTGCAGGGATATCTGTCGAGCAGTACTTC
TRBJ2-7	TRBD2	TRBV29-1	-	CSGLLAGGNEQYF	TGCAGCGGACTTTTAGCGGGAGGCAACGAGCAGTACTTC
TRBJ2-7	TRBD2	TRBV6-6	-	CASSYRSGSTYEQYF	TGTGCCAGCAGTTACCGTAGCGGGAGCACTTACGAGCAGTACTTC
TRBJ2-2	-	TRBV6-1	once	CASSERAGQDTGELFF	TGTGCCAGCAGTGAAAGAGCGGGACAGGACACCGGGGAGCTGTTTTTT
TRBJ2-5	-	TRBV7-6	once	CASSLYGRGQETQYF	TGTGCCAGCAGCTTATACGGGAGAGGCCAAGAGACCCAGTACTTC
TRBJ2-1	TRBD2	TRBV19	few	CASSTSGRSNEQFF	TGTGCCAGTTCGACTAGCGGGAGGAGCAATGAGCAGTTCTTC
TRBJ1-1	-	TRBV10-3	-	CAINEGQLNTEAFF	TGTGCCATCAATGAAGGACAGCTAAACACTGAAGCTTTCTTT
TRBJ1-2	-	TRBV2	once	CASRSGGGYTF	TGTGCCAGCCGGTCCGGGGGTGGCTACACCTTC
TRBJ2-2	-	TRBV7-3	-	CASSPTLTGELFF	TGTGCCAGCAGCCCCACATTGACCGGGGAGCTGTTTTTT
TRBJ1-2	TRBD1	TRBV9	-	CASSVEANRGVYGYTF	TGTGCCAGCAGCGTAGAGGCAAACAGGGGCGTCTATGGCTACACCTTC
TRBJ1-2	-	TRBV7-2	-	CASRPWEGYTF	TGTGCCAGCAGGCCCTGGGAGGGCTACACCTTC
TRBJ1-1	-	TRBV6-5	-	CASTDRFRPGHEAFF	TGTGCCAGCACCGACAGGTTCCGCCCAGGGCATGAAGCTTTCTTT
TRBJ2-7	TRBD1	TRBV10-3	-	CAISEGTGGPHEQYF	TGTGCCATCAGTGAAGGGACAGGGGGCCCCCACGAGCAGTACTTC
TRBJ2-7	-	TRBV3-1/TRBV3-2	-	CASSQDTGWYEQYF	TGTGCCAGCAGCCAAGATACAGGGTGGTACGAGCAGTACTTC
TRBJ1-2	-	TRBV5-5	-	CASSLGAYGYTF	TGTGCCAGCAGCTTGGGGGCCTATGGCTACACCTTC
TRBJ2-7	TRBD1	TRBV28	-	CASSLWGQGPNEQYF	TGTGCCAGCAGTTTGTGGGGACAGGGTCCCAACGAGCAGTACTTC
TRBJ1-2	-	TRBV2	-	CASSVRGGAAAYGYTF	TGTGCCAGCAGTGTACGTGGAGGGGCAGCGGCCTATGGCTACACCTTC
TRBJ2-7	TRBD1	TRBV5-1	once	CASSQTGAYEQYF	TGCGCCAGCAGCCAAACAGGGGCCTACGAGCAGTACTTC
TRBJ2-6	TRBD1	TRBV19	-	CASSGGTGGSGANVLTF	TGTGCCAGTAGCGGGGGGACAGGGGGCTCTGGGGCCAACGTCCTGACTTTC
TRBJ2-5	-	TRBV5-8	-	CASSFRDRTGGTQYF	TGTGCCAGCAGCTTTAGAGACAGGACGGGTGGGACCCAGTACTTC
TRBJ1-1	TRBD1	TRBV6-5	-	CASSSPTGGVTEAFF	TGTGCCAGCAGTTCCCCGACAGGGGGCGTCACTGAAGCTTTCTTT
TRBJ1-6	TRBD1	TRBV18	-	CASSPDRGRYSPLHF	TGTGCCAGCTCACCAGACAGGGGGCGTTATTCACCCCTCCACTTT
TRBJ1-1	TRBD1	TRBV6-4	-	CASRPWGTGGMTEAFF	TGTGCCAGCCGGCCCTGGGGAACAGGGGGCATGACTGAAGCTTTCTTT
TRBJ1-4	-	TRBV15	-	CATSRAVNEKLFF	TGTGCCACCAGCAGAGCGGTTAATGAAAAACTGTTTTTT
TRBJ2-6	TRBD1	TRBV6-5	-	CASSYNRGAGANVLTF	TGTGCCAGCAGTTACAACAGGGGAGCTGGGGCCAACGTCCTGACTTTC